This T cell receptor beta chain stems from a study of shared clonotypes between healthy human individuals. As for the study in general: Used for every donor were three CD4 naive, three CD4 memory, two CD8 naive and one CD8 memory plate. Points from the study as a whole: Sequencing depth was expected to affect clonotype sharing among donors.

Some clones are missing from TCRdb's copy, which holds only in-frame ones; the method was immunoSEQ multiplex PCR. Of some 2,100,000 clones listed, 95% are singletons. Comments on this clone: Its target is not known. The CDR3 does not end in the conserved phenylalanine or tryptophan, so this is likely a read error.

The CDR3 runs to 13 residues. Germline V lookup: CDR1 GTSNPN, CDR2 SVGIG (reference sequence). The V end was cut by 2 bases, the J end by 0 bases, with 7 bases between. The sample taken for sequencing was naive CD4+ T cells sorted from blood. Subset: CD45RA+ positively selected. The clonotype comes from a man between 18 and 35 years old in good health. The genes are TRBV30 and TRBJ1-1; D remains unclear. This CDR3 reads CAWSTGLNTEAFL. CDR3 in DNA: TGTGCCTGGAGTACCGGACTGAACACTGAAGCTTTCCTT.